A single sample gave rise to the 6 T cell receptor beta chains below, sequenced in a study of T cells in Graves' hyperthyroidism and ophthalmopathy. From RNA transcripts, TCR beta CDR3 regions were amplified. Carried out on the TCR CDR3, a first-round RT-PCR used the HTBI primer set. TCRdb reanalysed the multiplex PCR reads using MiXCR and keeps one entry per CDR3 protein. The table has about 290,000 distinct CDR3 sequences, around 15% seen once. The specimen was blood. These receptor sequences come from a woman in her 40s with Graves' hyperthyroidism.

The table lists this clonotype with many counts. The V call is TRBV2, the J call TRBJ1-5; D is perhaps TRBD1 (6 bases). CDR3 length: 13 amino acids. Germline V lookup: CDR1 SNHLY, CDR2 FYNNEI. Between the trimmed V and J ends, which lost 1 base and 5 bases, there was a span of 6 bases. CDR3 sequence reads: CASSEGGHQPQHF. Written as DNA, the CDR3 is TGTGCCAGCAGTGAAGGGGGGCATCAGCCCCAGCATTTT.

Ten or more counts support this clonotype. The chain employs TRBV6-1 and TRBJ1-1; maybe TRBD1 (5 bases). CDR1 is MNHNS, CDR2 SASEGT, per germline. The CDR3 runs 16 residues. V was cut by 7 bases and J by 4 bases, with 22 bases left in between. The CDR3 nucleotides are TGTGCCAGCACTCCCGGGACGCCCAGGTGGCTCACTGAAGCTTTCTTT. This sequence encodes CASTPGTPRWLTEAFF.

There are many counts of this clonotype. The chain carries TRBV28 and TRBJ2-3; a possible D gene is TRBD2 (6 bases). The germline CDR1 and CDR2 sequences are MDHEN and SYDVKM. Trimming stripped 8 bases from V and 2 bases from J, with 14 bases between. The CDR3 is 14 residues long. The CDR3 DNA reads TGTGCCAGCGGCGGGGCAGCCGACACAGATACGCAGTATTTT. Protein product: CASGGAADTDTQYF.

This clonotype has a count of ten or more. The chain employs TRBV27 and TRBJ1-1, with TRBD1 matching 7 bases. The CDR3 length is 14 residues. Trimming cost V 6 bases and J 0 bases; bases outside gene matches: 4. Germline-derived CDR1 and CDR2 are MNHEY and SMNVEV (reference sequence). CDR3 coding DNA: TGTGCCAGCAGGGCGGGACAGCTGAACACTGAAGCTTTCTTT. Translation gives CASRAGQLNTEAFF.

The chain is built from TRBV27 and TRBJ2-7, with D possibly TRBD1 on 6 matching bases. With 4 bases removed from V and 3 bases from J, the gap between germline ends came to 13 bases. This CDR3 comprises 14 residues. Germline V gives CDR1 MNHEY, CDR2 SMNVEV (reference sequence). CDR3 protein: CASSYGAGVYEQYF. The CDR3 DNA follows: TGTGCCAGCAGTTATGGGGCAGGGGTCTACGAGCAGTACTTC.

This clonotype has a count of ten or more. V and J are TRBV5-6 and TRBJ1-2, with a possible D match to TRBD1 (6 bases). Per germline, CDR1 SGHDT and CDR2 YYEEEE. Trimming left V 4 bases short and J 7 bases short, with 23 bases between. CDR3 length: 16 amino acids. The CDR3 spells CASSLTGFSHYSGYTF. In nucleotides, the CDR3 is TGTGCCAGCAGCCTTACAGGGTTCAGCCACTACTCTGGCTACACCTTC. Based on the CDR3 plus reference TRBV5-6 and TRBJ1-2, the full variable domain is DAGVTQSPTHLIKTRGQQVTLRCSPKSGHDTVSWYQQALGQGPQFIFQYYEEEERQRGNFPDRFSGHQFPNYSSELNVNALLLGDSALYLCASSLTGFSHYSGYTFGSGTRLTVV.